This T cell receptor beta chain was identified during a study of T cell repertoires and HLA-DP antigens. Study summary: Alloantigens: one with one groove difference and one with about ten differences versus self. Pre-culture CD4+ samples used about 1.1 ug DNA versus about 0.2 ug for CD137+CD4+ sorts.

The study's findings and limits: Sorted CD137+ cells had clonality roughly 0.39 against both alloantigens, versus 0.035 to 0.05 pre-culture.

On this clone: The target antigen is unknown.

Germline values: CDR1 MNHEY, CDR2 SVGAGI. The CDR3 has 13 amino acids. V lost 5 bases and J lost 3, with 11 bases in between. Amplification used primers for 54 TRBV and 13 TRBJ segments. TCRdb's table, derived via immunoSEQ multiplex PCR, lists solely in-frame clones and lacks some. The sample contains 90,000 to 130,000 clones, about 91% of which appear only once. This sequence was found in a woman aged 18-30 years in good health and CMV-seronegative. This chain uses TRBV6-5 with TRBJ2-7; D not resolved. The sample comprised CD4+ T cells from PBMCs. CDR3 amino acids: CASSLGEGYEQYF. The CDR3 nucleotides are TGTGCCAGCAGTCTCGGCGAAGGCTACGAGCAGTACTTC.